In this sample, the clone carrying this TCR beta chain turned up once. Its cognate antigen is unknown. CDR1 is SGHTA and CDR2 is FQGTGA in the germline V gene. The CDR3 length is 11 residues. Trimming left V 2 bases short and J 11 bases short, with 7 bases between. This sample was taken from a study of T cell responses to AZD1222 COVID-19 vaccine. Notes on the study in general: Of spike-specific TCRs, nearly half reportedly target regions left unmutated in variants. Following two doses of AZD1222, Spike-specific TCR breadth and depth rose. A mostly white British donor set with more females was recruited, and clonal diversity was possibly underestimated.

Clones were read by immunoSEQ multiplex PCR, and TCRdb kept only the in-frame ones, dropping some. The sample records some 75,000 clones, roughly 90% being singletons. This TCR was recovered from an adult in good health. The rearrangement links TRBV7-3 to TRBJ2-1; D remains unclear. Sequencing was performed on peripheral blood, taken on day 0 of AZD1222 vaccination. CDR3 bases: TGTGCCAGCAGCTTAGGGCGGCAGCAGTTCTTC. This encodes CASSLGRQQFF.